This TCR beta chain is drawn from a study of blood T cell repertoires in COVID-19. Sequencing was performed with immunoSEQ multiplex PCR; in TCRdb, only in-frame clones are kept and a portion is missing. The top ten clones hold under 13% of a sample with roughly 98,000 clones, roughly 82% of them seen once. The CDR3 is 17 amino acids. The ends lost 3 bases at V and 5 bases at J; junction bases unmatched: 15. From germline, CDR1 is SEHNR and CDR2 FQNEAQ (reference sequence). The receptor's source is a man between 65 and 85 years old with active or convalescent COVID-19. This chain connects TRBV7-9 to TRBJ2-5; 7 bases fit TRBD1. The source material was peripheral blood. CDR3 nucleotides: TGTGCCAGCAGCTTCCTCTTGGGACAGTCCCCCGGGGAGACCCAGTACTTC. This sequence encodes CASSFLLGQSPGETQYF.